Presented here are 21 T cell receptor beta chains from one specimen sequenced in a study of shared clonotypes between healthy human individuals. Using immunoSEQ multiplex PCR, the repertoire was profiled, and TCRdb retains in-frame clones only, with some absent. The sample has approximately 110,000 clones, about 70% seen once; the top ten hold approximately 25%. Sequencing was carried out using memory CD8+ T cells sorted from blood. Subset noted: CD45RO+ cells pooled with CCR7-negative TemRA cells. The receptor source for this set is a woman aged 25 to 45 in good health.

This clone occurred many times. The rearrangement joins TRBV27 to TRBJ1-1, with D possibly TRBD1 on 6 matching bases. The CDR3 is 16 residues long. In germline, CDR1 is MNHEY, CDR2 SMNVEV (reference sequence). Deletions cut 4 bases from V and 4 bases from J, with 19 bases between. DNA for the CDR3: TGTGCCAGCAGTTGGCGGGGGCGGACTGAGAGCACTGAAGCTTTCTTT. Translation: CASSWRGRTESTEAFF.

This clone was counted once. The V gene is TRBV6-5, the J gene TRBJ1-5; 7 bases are shared with TRBD1. The CDR3 has 15 amino acids. CDR1 and CDR2 (germline): MNHEY, SVGAGI. V lost 6 bases, J lost 4 bases, and 9 bases stayed unmatched. The CDR3 sequence: CASSPGTAVNQPQHF. The CDR3 DNA reads as TGTGCCAGCAGCCCCGGGACAGCAGTTAATCAGCCCCAGCATTTT.

The rearrangement uses TRBV6-4 and TRBJ2-3; 8 nucleotides align to TRBD2. The germline gives CDR1 MRHNA, CDR2 SNTAGT. The CDR3 runs 17 residues. After removal of 4 bases from V and 2 bases from J, the junction contained 11 bases not matched to a gene. CDR3 residues: CASSAAGLETHTDTQYF. The CDR3 coding sequence is TGTGCCAGCAGTGCGGCGGGACTAGAAACTCACACAGATACGCAGTATTTT.

Only a few counts were recorded for this clone. The chain combines TRBV7-9 with TRBJ1-2; D remains ambiguous. The CDR3 consists of 16 residues. Germline values: CDR1 SEHNR, CDR2 FQNEAQ (reference sequence). V shed 1 base and J shed 4 bases, with 16 bases lying between them. CDR3 region: CASSLGGSGPFYGYTF. CDR3 in DNA: TGTGCCAGCAGCTTAGGGGGATCTGGGCCTTTCTATGGCTACACCTTC. The whole variable domain, remainder taken from reference TRBV7-9 and TRBJ1-2, is DTGVSQNPRHKITKRGQNVTFRCDPISEHNRLYWYRQTLGQGPEFLTYFQNEAQLEKSRLLSDRFSAERPKGSFSTLEIQRTEQGDSAMYLCASSLGGSGPFYGYTFGSGTRLTVV.

This clone was seen a few times. The chain couples TRBV5-4 to TRBJ2-7, with TRBD2 identical over 7 bases. Germline CDR1 reads SGHNT; CDR2 reads YYREEE (reference sequence). V lost 2 bases, J lost 2 bases, and 7 bases stayed unmatched. The length of the CDR3 is 15 residues. CDR3 nucleotide sequence: TGTGCCAGCAGCTTCCGAAGCGGGACCCCCTACGAGCAGTACTTC. This sequence encodes CASSFRSGTPYEQYF. The full variable domain, its missing parts supplied by reference TRBV5-4 and TRBJ2-7, is ETGVTQSPTHLIKTRGQQVTLRCSSQSGHNTVSWYQQALGQGPQFIFQYYREEENGRGNFPPRFSGLQFPNYSSELNVNALELDDSALYLCASSFRSGTPYEQYFGPGTRLTVT.

This clone was found a few times. The rearrangement links TRBV9 to TRBJ2-5, with 11 bases lining up with TRBD2. CDR1 is SGDLS and CDR2 is YYNGEE in the germline V gene. With 3 bases clipped from V and 5 bases from J, the junction kept 6 bases outside the gene matches. This CDR3 comprises 15 residues. The CDR3 protein is CASSDSLAGGETQYF. In DNA form, the CDR3 reads TGTGCCAGCAGCGACTCCTTAGCGGGAGGGGAGACCCAGTACTTC.

J is TRBJ2-1 and V is TRBV30; weak D call: TRBD1 (7 bases). Germline CDR1 GTSNPN, CDR2 SVGIG (reference sequence). V was trimmed by 4 bases and J by 0 bases, leaving 13 bases between them. CDR3 size: 15 residues. DNA for the CDR3: TGTGCCTGGACAGGGGGGCGAAGCTCCTACAATGAGCAGTTCTTC. It is translated as CAWTGGRSSYNEQFF.

The chain carries TRBV10-2 and TRBJ2-7; D remains ambiguous. From germline, CDR1 is WSHSY and CDR2 SAAADI. CDR3 size: 14 residues. The V end was cut by 2 bases, the J end by 0 bases, with 8 bases between. The CDR3 is CASSEGGASYEQYF. CDR3 DNA: TGCGCCAGCAGTGAGGGTGGAGCCTCCTACGAGCAGTACTTC.

The CDR3: CASSRRGTAEQYF. The CDR3, as DNA: TGTGCCAGCAGTCGACGGGGGACAGCCGAGCAGTACTTC. The chain recombines TRBV28 with TRBJ2-7; weak D call: TRBD1 (7 bases). CDR1 MDHEN and CDR2 SYDVKM come from the germline V gene. V was shortened by 5 bases and J by 6 bases, with 14 bases between the two germline ends. The CDR3 is 13 amino acids.

The chain recombines TRBV6-4 with TRBJ1-1; D is unresolved. V was shortened by 3 bases and J by 4 bases, with 15 bases between the two germline ends. Germline V gene data show CDR1 as MRHNA and CDR2 as SNTAGT. The CDR3 has 15 amino acids. The CDR3 region is CASSEMAGTSTEAFF. CDR3 nucleotide sequence: TGTGCCAGCAGTGAAATGGCAGGAACATCCACTGAAGCTTTCTTT.

The chain is built from TRBV7-3 and TRBJ2-1, with D perhaps being TRBD1 or TRBD2 (7 bases each). Germline-derived CDR1 and CDR2 are SGHTA and FQGTGA. Trimming took 4 bases from V and 10 from J, leaving 17 bases between them. The CDR3 has 14 amino acids. The chain's CDR3 is CASSSQGLAEEQFF. The CDR3 nucleotides read TGTGCCAGCAGCTCACAGGGGCTAGCGGAAGAGCAGTTCTTC.

The J gene is TRBJ2-7, the V gene TRBV28; 9 bases map to TRBD1. V was pared by 8 bases and J by 4 bases, with 15 bases of the junction left unmatched. CDR1 and CDR2 from the germline V gene are MDHEN and SYDVKM. CDR3 length: 16 amino acids. CDR3 sequence: CASEDSTGTGTYEQYF. The CDR3 region has the DNA TGTGCCAGCGAAGACTCGACCGGGACAGGGACATACGAGCAGTACTTC.

This clone turned up a few times. The J gene is TRBJ2-7, the V gene TRBV7-9, with 7 nucleotides matching TRBD2. V lost 5 bases and J lost 3; bases outside the gene matches: 7. CDR1 and CDR2 (germline): SEHNR, FQNEAQ (reference sequence). The CDR3 spans 14 residues. The CDR3 DNA reads as TGTGCCAGCAGCGACCTAGCGGCTAACTACGAGCAGTACTTC. As protein: CASSDLAANYEQYF.

The chain links TRBV4-1 to TRBJ2-7; 7 nucleotides align to TRBD1. Germline CDR1 is MGHRA and CDR2 is YSYEKL. V lost 4 bases, J lost 3 bases, and 12 bases stayed unmatched. The CDR3 has 16 amino acids. CDR3 nucleotide sequence: TGCGCCAGCAGCCGGTCCGCAGGGGGTTTAATCTACGAGCAGTACTTC. This gives the protein CASSRSAGGLIYEQYF.

The V gene is TRBV25-1, the J gene TRBJ2-1; no definite D call. The CDR3 is made up of 14 amino acids. Between the trimmed V and J ends, which lost 2 bases and 5 bases, there was a span of 10 bases. The V gene's germline CDR1 is MGHDK and CDR2 SYGVNS. The CDR3 is CASSETGPHNEQFF. The CDR3 region has the DNA TGTGCCAGCAGTGAAACCGGGCCTCACAATGAGCAGTTCTTC.

The rearrangement links TRBV19 to TRBJ2-1; the D gene is possibly TRBD1 (5 bases). This CDR3 is 15 amino acids long. The germline gives CDR1 LNHDA, CDR2 SQIVND (reference sequence). Trimming took 0 bases from V and 1 from J, leaving 7 bases between them. The CDR3 loop is CASSIDDSSYNEQFF. Here the CDR3 DNA reads TGTGCCAGTAGTATAGACGACAGTTCCTACAATGAGCAGTTCTTC.

The rearrangement links TRBV4-2 to TRBJ2-7; D uncertain. Germline CDR1 LGHNA, CDR2 YNFKEQ. Trimming stripped 1 base from V and 0 bases from J, with 7 bases between. This CDR3 has 14 amino acids. The CDR3 sequence is CASSQVEFSYEQYF. CDR3 nucleotide sequence: TGTGCCAGCAGCCAAGTGGAATTCTCCTACGAGCAGTACTTC.

The CDR3 sequence: CASSQAGWAEAFF. In DNA, the CDR3 is TGCGCCAGCAGCCAAGCGGGCTGGGCTGAAGCTTTCTTT. The chain links TRBV4-1 to TRBJ1-1; D call uncertain. V was pared by 1 base and J by 6 bases, with 9 bases between. CDR3 length: 13 residues. Germline V CDR1 and CDR2: MGHRA, YSYEKL.

This sequence joins TRBV7-8 and TRBJ1-5; 8 nucleotides agree with TRBD1. The CDR3 spans 14 residues. Per the germline V gene, CDR1 is SGHVS and CDR2 is FQNEAQ. V lost 5 bases and J lost 6; bases outside the gene matches: 6. The chain's CDR3 is CASSLGTGPQPQHF. The CDR3 DNA reads as TGTGCCAGCAGCCTCGGGACAGGTCCTCAGCCCCAGCATTTT.

This chain connects TRBV7-8 to TRBJ1-4; D might be TRBD1 (5 bases). V lost 3 bases and J 1 base, leaving 6 bases between the germline ends. The germline V gene encodes CDR1 SGHVS and CDR2 FQNEAQ. The CDR3 is made up of 14 amino acids. Here the CDR3 reads CASSLRGTNEKLFF. The CDR3 bases are TGTGCCAGCAGCTTGAGGGGAACTAATGAAAAACTGTTTTTT.

The chain combines TRBV28 with TRBJ1-3; D call uncertain. Germline-derived CDR1 and CDR2 are MDHEN and SYDVKM. This CDR3 is built from 15 residues. V gave up 4 bases and J gave up 2 bases, with 12 bases separating them. The chain's CDR3 is CASSWQHTAGNTIYF. DNA for the CDR3: TGTGCCAGCAGTTGGCAACATACAGCTGGAAACACCATATATTTT.